This entry is about one T cell receptor (beta chain). Its antigen remains unknown. The data stem from a study of shared clonotypes between healthy human individuals. General study findings and limits: Among the subsets, naive ones generally showed larger estimated richness than memory ones. Some clonotypes were shared by all four sorted-subset donors, while others were not shared. The non-shared ones had lower generation probabilities than the shared ones.

Assay: immunoSEQ multiplex PCR; the TCRdb copy retains only in-frame clones and omits some. Of under 1,100,000 clones detected, about 75% appear once; the ten largest clones hold about 1.5%. Trimming cost V 4 bases and J 6 bases, with 11 bases left between them. Germline loops: CDR1 SGHRS, CDR2 YFSETQ. The CDR3 has 12 residues. Material for sequencing was memory CD4+ T cells sorted from blood. This sample's subset: CD45RA-negative fraction. This clonotype was sampled from a man aged 18 to 30 in good health. The rearrangement uses TRBV5-1 and TRBJ2-7; D remains unclear. CDR3 sequence (DNA): TGCGCCAGCAGCGATCCCTTGGGCGAGCAGTACTTC. Translated: CASSDPLGEQYF. Full variable domain (missing parts from reference TRBV5-1 and TRBJ2-7): KAGVTQTPRYLIKTRGQQVTLSCSPISGHRSVSWYQQTPGQGLQFLFEYFSETQRNKGNFPGRFSGRQFSNSRSEMNVSTLELGDSALYLCASSDPLGEQYFGPGTRLTVT.